These 10 T cell receptor beta chains were sequenced from one sample in a study of beta chain features in type 1 diabetes (dated by TCRdb to 2016 to 2019). These TCRs are of unknown antigen specificity. Study-level results and caveats: Type 1 diabetes patients showed a moderate but significant shortening of TCRB CDR3 length in all four CD4+ subsets.

Library method: the immunoSEQ multiplex PCR assay. The High Capacity cDNA Reverse Transcription Kit was used to reverse transcribe all of the isolated RNA, meaning that expressed TCRB transcripts were what got sequenced. The table comes from immuneACCESS by way of TCRdb, which keeps in-frame sequences with V and J called. Part of the clones is missing from these tables; in studies checked, under half for an unresolved V gene and the rest for unknown reasons. This sample has around 160,000 clones in its table, and 50% to 70% of those were observed once. Around 0.096% of the sample is in the top ten clones. Sequenced sample: naive CD4+ T cells from blood. Per the publication, the cell subset or site label means: true naive CD4+ T cells. These receptors all come from a young man with type 1 diabetes.

The chain has TRBV6-5 and TRBJ2-3, with TRBD1 matching over 8 bases. Trimming at V came to 4 bases and at J to 2 bases, leaving 2 bases not matched to a gene. In germline, CDR1 is MNHEY, CDR2 SVGAGI. The CDR3 loop spans 14 amino acids. The CDR3 DNA follows: TGTGCCAGCAGTTGGGGACAGGTCACAGATACGCAGTATTTT. It is translated as CASSWGQVTDTQYF.

This clone was counted once. The rearrangement joins TRBV9 to TRBJ2-5; no firm D call. The CDR3 has 14 amino acids. V was pared by 0 bases and J by 4 bases, with 10 bases between. From germline, CDR1 is SGDLS and CDR2 YYNGEE. Here the CDR3 reads CASSVGGLIETQYF. For the CDR3, the DNA is TGTGCCAGCAGCGTAGGGGGTTTGATAGAGACCCAGTACTTC.

Only a few counts were recorded for this clone. The chain employs TRBV12-5 and TRBJ1-3; D gene ambiguous. The CDR3 runs 13 residues. The germline V gene has CDR1 LGHNT and CDR2 FRNRAP. The V end was cut by 6 bases, the J end by 1 base, with 7 bases between. The CDR3 spells CASGLSSGNTIYF. CDR3 nucleotides: TGTGCTAGTGGACTTTCTTCTGGAAACACCATATATTTT.

This chain links TRBV7-2 with TRBJ2-3, with a weak D call TRBD1 (5 bases). CDR3 length: 16 residues. Germline lookup yields CDR1 SGHTA and CDR2 FQGNSA. Trimming removed 4 bases from V and 0 bases from J, with 14 bases in between. CDR3 residues: CASSSATAWSTDTQYF. The CDR3 region has the DNA TGTGCCAGCAGCTCTGCGACAGCCTGGAGCACAGATACGCAGTATTTT. The full variable domain, in which reference TRBV7-2 and TRBJ2-3 provide the parts outside the CDR3, is GAGVSQSPSNKVTEKGKDVELRCDPISGHTALYWYRQSLGQGLEFLIYFQGNSAPDKSGLPSDRFSAERTGGSVSTLTIQRTQQEDSAVYLCASSSATAWSTDTQYFGPGTRLTVL.

This clone was counted a few times. V and J are TRBV4-1 and TRBJ2-3; weak D call: TRBD2 (5 bases). Germline V CDR1 and CDR2: MGHRA, YSYEKL. The CDR3 contains 14 residues. Trimming pared 3 bases from V and 5 bases from J, leaving 12 bases between. The CDR3 sequence is CASSQGYRGDTQYF. CDR3 coding DNA: TGCGCCAGCAGCCAGGGTTATCGGGGAGATACGCAGTATTTT.

The chain carries TRBV11-2 and TRBJ2-2; no clear D. Trimming left V 6 bases short and J 0 bases short, with 14 bases between. There are 16 residues in the CDR3. Germline CDR1 is SGHAT and CDR2 is FQNNGV. CDR3: CASRKNSRSNTGELFF. Written as DNA, the CDR3 is TGTGCCAGCAGGAAAAATAGTCGGTCGAACACCGGGGAGCTGTTTTTT.

The chain joins TRBV21-1 to TRBJ2-5. TRBV21-1 is tagged as a pseudogene. The CDR3 has 14 amino acids. The CDR3 region is CASSKERNQETQYF. CDR3 nucleotide sequence: TGTGCCAGCAGCAAAGAACGGAACCAAGAGACCCAGTACTTC.

The chain joins TRBV2 to TRBJ2-7; D not resolved. The CDR3 totals 11 residues. V was clipped by 2 bases and J by 5 bases, with 4 bases between them. The germline CDR1 and CDR2 sequences are SNHLY and FYNNEI. CDR3 region: CASSETHEQYF. The DNA of the CDR3 is TGTGCCAGCAGTGAAACCCACGAGCAGTACTTC. Drawing the rest from reference TRBV2 and TRBJ2-7, the complete variable domain is EPEVTQTPSHQVTQMGQEVILRCVPISNHLYFYWYRQILGQKVEFLVSFYNNEISEKSEIFDDQFSVERPDGSNFTLKIRSTKLEDSAMYFCASSETHEQYFGPGTRLTVT.

This chain uses TRBV29-1 with TRBJ2-7; no reliable D call. The CDR3 contains 12 residues. The ends were cut back, 1 base at V and 0 bases at J, with 4 bases in the middle. CDR1 is SQVTM and CDR2 is ANQGSEA in the germline V gene. The CDR3 reads CSVEVTSYEQYF. In DNA, the CDR3 is TGCAGCGTTGAAGTAACCTCCTACGAGCAGTACTTC.

The chain uses TRBV7-2 and TRBJ2-7; TRBD2 matches at 10 bases. Trimming took 4 bases from V and 5 from J; bases not matched to a gene: 8. The germline V gene encodes CDR1 SGHTA and CDR2 FQGNSA. The CDR3 is made up of 15 amino acids. The CDR3 coding sequence is TGTGCCAGCAGCTCAAGAGCGGGGGGGCCAAACGAGCAGTACTTC. Its translation is CASSSRAGGPNEQYF.